These 13 T cell receptor beta chains were sequenced from one sample in a study of cytomegalovirus exposure and HLA in healthy donors. 60 Vbeta and 13 Jbeta primers were used in PCR. Only in-frame clones appear in the TCRdb table, and some are missing; sequencing was by immunoSEQ multiplex PCR. The sample lists some 120,000 clones; around 75% were seen once. Sequenced: PBMCs. Receptor source: a man aged 25-45 years in good health and CMV-seronegative.

This sequence joins TRBV7-2 and TRBJ2-3; D may be TRBD2 (7 bases). V gave up 1 base and J gave up 3 bases, with 11 bases separating them. The CDR3 contains 15 residues. Germline values: CDR1 SGHTA, CDR2 FQGNSA. CDR3 in amino acids: CASSLVGGATDTQYF. The CDR3 DNA follows: TGTGCCAGCAGCTTAGTTGGGGGGGCGACAGATACGCAGTATTTT. Drawing the rest from reference TRBV7-2 and TRBJ2-3, the complete variable domain is GAGVSQSPSNKVTEKGKDVELRCDPISGHTALYWYRQSLGQGLEFLIYFQGNSAPDKSGLPSDRFSAERTGGSVSTLTIQRTQQEDSAVYLCASSLVGGATDTQYFGPGTRLTVL.

The J gene is TRBJ2-5, the V gene TRBV9; D might be TRBD2 (6 bases). Trimming took 0 bases from V and 3 from J, leaving 9 bases between them. The germline gives CDR1 SGDLS, CDR2 YYNGEE. The CDR3 sequence is 14 residues long. This chain's CDR3 is CASSVDPGEETQYF. CDR3 coding DNA: TGTGCCAGCAGCGTAGACCCGGGAGAAGAGACCCAGTACTTC.

The V and J genes are TRBV5-1 and TRBJ2-3; TRBD1 might be the D (5 bases). This CDR3 spans 14 amino acids. CDR1 is SGHRS, CDR2 YFSETQ, per germline. Trimming took off 5 bases at V and 0 bases at J, with 10 bases between the two ends. The CDR3 sequence is CASSLTGSTDTQYF. The DNA for the CDR3 is TGCGCCAGCAGTCTTACAGGCAGCACAGATACGCAGTATTTT.

About this clone: The sample contains more than one DNA sequence encoding this CDR3. The rearrangement joins TRBV30 to TRBJ2-7; 9 bases align to TRBD1. CDR1 and CDR2 (germline): GTSNPN, SVGIG (reference sequence). V dropped 5 bases and J dropped 3; count of bases not matched to a gene: 2. The CDR3 is made up of 12 amino acids. CDR3 DNA sequence: TGTGCCTGGTCGGGACAGGGCTACGAGCAGTACTTC. Its translation: CAWSGQGYEQYF.

This chain links TRBV27 with TRBJ2-1; 12 positions agree with TRBD2. CDR1 and CDR2 (germline): MNHEY, SMNVEV (reference sequence). Trimming at V came to 6 bases and at J to 4 bases, leaving 7 bases not matched to a gene. The CDR3 sequence is 16 residues long. CDR3 in amino acids: CASRLAGTSGYNEQFF. The CDR3 DNA sequence: TGTGCCAGCAGACTCGCCGGGACTAGCGGGTACAATGAGCAGTTCTTC.

This clone has only a few counts. J is TRBJ2-7 and V is TRBV10-3; D may be TRBD2 (6 bases). CDR1 and CDR2 from the germline V gene are ENHRY and SYGVKD. Trimming took off 6 bases at V and 0 bases at J, with 21 bases between the two ends. The CDR3 is 17 residues long. CDR3 nucleotides: TGTGCCATCAGCCTACATCAGACAGCGGGTATCTCCTACGAGCAGTACTTC. Its translation is CAISLHQTAGISYEQYF.

The chain has TRBV4-3 and TRBJ2-5; 7 nucleotides agree with TRBD2. The trim removed 1 base at V and 1 base at J, leaving 6 bases unmatched. The germline gives CDR1 LGHNA, CDR2 YSLEER. The CDR3 is 16 residues long. CDR3 sequence reads: CASSQVRTGGQETQYF. In nucleotides, the CDR3 is TGCGCCAGCAGCCAAGTCCGCACGGGGGGCCAAGAGACCCAGTACTTC.

This chain joins TRBV11-3 and TRBJ2-5, with TRBD2 identical over 10 bases. The CDR3 consists of 17 residues. V was pared by 5 bases and J by 5 bases, with 14 bases of the junction left unmatched. From germline, CDR1 is SGHNT and CDR2 YENEEA. The CDR3 nucleotides read TGTGCCAGCAGCACTAACTGGGTAGCGGGGGGAAGTGAGACCCAGTACTTC. This translates into CASSTNWVAGGSETQYF.

The rearrangement joins TRBV18 to TRBJ2-7, with 7 bases lining up with TRBD2. This CDR3 has 17 amino acids. The germline CDR1 and CDR2 sequences are KGHSH and LQKENI. V dropped 6 bases and J dropped 0; count of bases not matched to a gene: 14. The CDR3 reads CASSPPGVRGSSYEQYF. The CDR3, as DNA: TGTGCCAGCTCCCCCCCCGGGGTGCGGGGGAGCTCCTACGAGCAGTACTTC.

This rearrangement joins TRBV5-6 to TRBJ1-3; the D gene is possibly TRBD1 (6 bases). Trimming stripped 4 bases from V and 0 bases from J, with 11 bases between. CDR1 and CDR2 from the germline V gene are SGHDT and YYEEEE. The CDR3 is 15 amino acids. CDR3 in DNA: TGTGCCAGCAGCCCGGACAGTTTCTCTGGAAACACCATATATTTT. This translates into CASSPDSFSGNTIYF.

The J gene is TRBJ1-1, the V gene TRBV4-1; 7 bases fit TRBD1. CDR1 is MGHRA and CDR2 is YSYEKL in the germline V gene. The junction had 24 bases not matched to a gene; V was cut back by 1 base and J by 1 base. CDR3 length equals 22 residues. The CDR3 is CASSQGVPPFRPRGQRNTEAFF. The CDR3, as DNA: TGCGCCAGCAGCCAAGGGGTCCCCCCCTTTAGGCCCCGGGGACAGAGGAACACTGAAGCTTTCTTT.

The chain couples TRBV7-6 to TRBJ2-1, with D perhaps matching TRBD1 (5 bases). Trimming took off 5 bases at V and 6 bases at J, with 8 bases between the two ends. Germline V gene data show CDR1 as SGHVS and CDR2 as FNYEAQ. This CDR3 comprises 12 residues. CDR3 sequence reads: CASSPQGNEQFF. DNA for the CDR3: TGTGCCAGCAGCCCCCAGGGCAATGAGCAGTTCTTC.

This clone showed up many times. This chain joins TRBV10-2 and TRBJ1-6; D is possibly TRBD1 (6 bases). CDR1 and CDR2 (germline): WSHSY, SAAADI. The CDR3 loop spans 16 amino acids. The germline V and J ends were trimmed by 6 bases and 5 bases, with 17 bases remaining between them. CDR3 sequence reads: CASRVQGDGNNSPLHF. CDR3 DNA: TGCGCCAGCAGGGTACAGGGTGACGGCAATAATTCACCCCTCCACTTT.